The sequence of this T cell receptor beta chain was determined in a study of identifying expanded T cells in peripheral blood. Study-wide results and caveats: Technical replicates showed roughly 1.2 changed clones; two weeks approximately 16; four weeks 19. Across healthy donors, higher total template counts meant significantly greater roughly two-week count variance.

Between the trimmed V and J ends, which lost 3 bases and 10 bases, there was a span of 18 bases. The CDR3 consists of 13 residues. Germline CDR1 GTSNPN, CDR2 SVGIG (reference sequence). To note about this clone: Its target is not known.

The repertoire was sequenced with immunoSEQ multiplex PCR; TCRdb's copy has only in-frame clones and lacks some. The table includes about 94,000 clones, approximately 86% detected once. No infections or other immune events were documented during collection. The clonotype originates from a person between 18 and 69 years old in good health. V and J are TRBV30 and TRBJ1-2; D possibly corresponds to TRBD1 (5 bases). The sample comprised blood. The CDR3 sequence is CAWSGGVRRIYTF. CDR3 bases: TGTGCCTGGAGCGGGGGAGTGCGAAGAATCTACACCTTC.